The 19 T cell receptor beta chains listed next were all sequenced from one sample in a study of cytomegalovirus exposure and HLA in healthy donors. PCR primers comprised 60 Vbeta and 13 Jbeta primers. Generated by immunoSEQ multiplex PCR, the TCRdb table keeps only in-frame clones and is missing some. In all, the sample yields about 67,000 clones. The specimen was PBMCs. Source of these receptors: a woman aged 25 to 45 in good health and CMV-seronegative.

The chain has TRBV19 and TRBJ2-7, with 8 bases matching TRBD2. Germline-derived CDR1 and CDR2 are LNHDA and SQIVND (reference sequence). The CDR3 is 16 amino acids. With 3 bases clipped from V and 0 bases from J, the junction kept 7 bases outside the gene matches. DNA of the CDR3: TGTGCCAGTAGTATGGGTAGCGGGACCTCCTCCTACGAGCAGTACTTC. Amino acid sequence: CASSMGSGTSSYEQYF.

The J gene is TRBJ2-7, the V gene TRBV2; TRBD2 matches 13 bases. Germline CDR1 is SNHLY and CDR2 is FYNNEI. This CDR3 is 15 amino acids long. J was trimmed by 5 bases and V by 6 bases; bases with no gene match: 7. This CDR3 is CASRDGLAGDHEQYF. The CDR3 DNA follows: TGTGCCAGCAGGGACGGACTAGCGGGAGACCACGAGCAGTACTTC.

The CDR3 nucleotides are TGTGCCAGCAGCTTATCAATCGGAGTAATAGAATCACCCCTCCACTTT. Protein sequence: CASSLSIGVIESPLHF. V and J are TRBV13 and TRBJ1-6; D unclear. The V gene lost 2 bases and the J gene lost 10 bases, with 18 bases spanning the gap. The CDR3 runs 16 residues. The germline V gene encodes CDR1 PRHDT and CDR2 FYEKMQ (reference sequence).

V usage is TRBV5-1 and J usage is TRBJ1-2; 9 bases match TRBD1. Germline V CDR1 and CDR2: SGHRS, YFSETQ. The V and J ends lost 4 bases and 8 bases, in that order; junction bases with no gene match: 6. This CDR3 is 13 amino acids long. The CDR3 spells CASSPWTGEGYTF. The CDR3 DNA reads as TGCGCCAGCAGCCCCTGGACAGGGGAAGGCTACACCTTC.

The chain links TRBV7-3 to TRBJ2-2; 9 bases fit TRBD1. CDR3 length: 15 amino acids. CDR1 and CDR2 from the germline V gene are SGHTA and FQGTGA. V dropped 6 bases and J dropped 3; count of bases not matched to a gene: 5. CDR3 coding DNA: TGTGCCAGCAGGTCTACAGGGGGCTACACCGGGGAGCTGTTTTTT. Protein product: CASRSTGGYTGELFF.

This chain links TRBV6-1 with TRBJ1-6; 7 positions agree with TRBD1. V trimming: 3 bases; J trimming: 6 bases; junction bases outside the gene matches: 5. The CDR3 has 15 amino acids. The V gene's germline CDR1 is MNHNS and CDR2 SASEGT. The CDR3 nucleotides are TGTGCCAGCAGTGATGGGACAGCTCTTAATTCACCCCTCCACTTT. Translation gives CASSDGTALNSPLHF.

The chain couples TRBV4-3 to TRBJ1-4; TRBD1 agrees at 7 bases. Per the germline V gene, CDR1 is LGHNA and CDR2 is YSLEER. J lost 8 bases, V lost 0 bases, and 9 bases had no gene match. The CDR3 runs to 16 residues. This CDR3 is CASSQDINRGQEKLFF. In DNA form, the CDR3 reads TGCGCCAGCAGCCAAGATATCAATCGGGGACAGGAAAAACTGTTTTTT.

V gene TRBV10-3 combines with J gene TRBJ2-7, with TRBD2 identical over 11 bases. Trimming cost V 6 bases and J 2 bases; bases outside gene matches: 6. The CDR3 sequence is 15 residues long. Germline values: CDR1 ENHRY, CDR2 SYGVKD. This chain's CDR3 is CAIREGLAATYEQYF. In DNA, the CDR3 is TGTGCCATCAGGGAGGGACTAGCGGCCACCTACGAGCAGTACTTC.

The chain is built from TRBV9 and TRBJ2-7; D might be TRBD2 (5 bases). Germline V gene lookup returns CDR1 SGDLS and CDR2 YYNGEE. CDR3 length: 16 amino acids. Deletions cut 0 bases from V and 5 bases from J, with 18 bases between. For the CDR3, the DNA is TGTGCCAGCAGCGTAGTTTGGACCCCGTCCGGGAACGAGCAGTACTTC. Translating gives CASSVVWTPSGNEQYF.

The chain is built from TRBV28 and TRBJ1-1; D is perhaps TRBD1 (6 bases). The CDR3 has 11 amino acids. Trimming removed 4 bases from V and 11 bases from J, with 11 bases in between. Looked up from germline, CDR1 is MDHEN and CDR2 is SYDVKM. The CDR3 DNA reads TGTGCCAGCAGTTACGGACAGCCGGCTTTCTTT. Translated, it gives CASSYGQPAFF.

The V and J genes are TRBV30 and TRBJ2-7; D perhaps matches TRBD1 (5 bases). CDR1 is GTSNPN and CDR2 is SVGIG in the germline V gene (reference sequence). Trimming took off 3 bases at V and 1 base at J, with 13 bases between the two ends. The CDR3 is 14 residues long. The CDR3 spells CAWSVGSGSYEQYF. In DNA, the CDR3 is TGTGCCTGGAGCGTGGGCTCAGGGTCCTACGAGCAGTACTTC.

The chain recombines TRBV6-5 with TRBJ2-7; D is possibly TRBD1 (6 bases). The CDR3 spans 13 residues. Germline CDR1 reads MNHEY; CDR2 reads SVGAGI. V was trimmed by 6 bases and J by 2 bases, leaving 11 bases between them. The CDR3 sequence is CASSPGVTYEQYF. The CDR3 region has the DNA TGTGCCAGCAGCCCAGGGGTAACCTACGAGCAGTACTTC.

The chain recombines TRBV6-7 with TRBJ1-2; 9 nucleotides agree with TRBD1. TRBV6-7 is noted as an ORF with a role that remains uncertain. V gave up 0 bases and J gave up 4 bases; unmatched junction bases: 9. CDR3 length equals 17 residues. In DNA form, the CDR3 reads TGTGCCAGCAGTTACTCGATCCCGGGACAGGGTTCCTATGGCTACACCTTC. This gives the protein CASSYSIPGQGSYGYTF.

The V gene is TRBV5-8, the J gene TRBJ2-7; 10 nucleotides line up with TRBD1. CDR3 length: 14 amino acids. Germline CDR1 SGHTS, CDR2 YDEGEE. The V gene end was trimmed by 0 bases and the J gene end by 6 bases; junction bases not matched to a gene: 3. The CDR3 sequence: CASSLGQGALEQYF. The CDR3, as DNA: TGTGCCAGCAGCTTGGGACAGGGGGCCCTCGAGCAGTACTTC. Combining the CDR3 with reference TRBV5-8 and TRBJ2-7 gives the whole variable domain EAGVTQSPTHLIKTRGQQATLRCSPISGHTSVYWYQQALGLGLQFLLWYDEGEERNRGNFPPRFSGRQFPNYSSELNVNALELEDSALYLCASSLGQGALEQYFGPGTRLTVT.

The chain links TRBV5-5 to TRBJ1-1; D perhaps matches TRBD1 (5 bases). Germline values: CDR1 SGHKS, CDR2 YYEKEE (reference sequence). The V and J ends lost 3 bases and 1 base respectively, with 10 bases between them. The CDR3 consists of 14 residues. The CDR3 protein is CASSSFGGNTEAFF. The CDR3 region has the DNA TGTGCCAGCAGCTCCTTCGGGGGGAACACTGAAGCTTTCTTT.

The rearrangement links TRBV6-1 to TRBJ2-7; 11 positions agree with TRBD1. V lost 8 bases to trimming and J lost 2 bases; unmatched junction nucleotides: 8. CDR1 is MNHNS and CDR2 is SASEGT in the germline V gene. This CDR3 has 15 amino acids. The CDR3 sequence is CASGPGQGAAYEQYF. In nucleotides, the CDR3 is TGTGCCAGCGGGCCTGGACAGGGGGCGGCCTACGAGCAGTACTTC.

This chain links TRBV5-6 with TRBJ1-2; D might be TRBD1 (6 bases). The germline V gene has CDR1 SGHDT and CDR2 YYEEEE. This CDR3 has 13 amino acids. Trimming left V 3 bases short and J 8 bases short, with 14 bases between. The CDR3 is CASSWEQGWGYTF. The CDR3, as DNA: TGTGCCAGCAGCTGGGAGCAGGGGTGGGGCTACACCTTC.

V gene TRBV5-6 combines with J gene TRBJ2-2; D possibly corresponds to TRBD1 (6 bases). Germline V lookup: CDR1 SGHDT, CDR2 YYEEEE. The CDR3 loop spans 15 amino acids. The germline V and J ends were trimmed by 5 bases and 1 base, with 12 bases remaining between them. CDR3 amino acids: CASRQGGKNTGELFF. The CDR3 region has the DNA TGTGCCAGCAGACAGGGTGGTAAGAACACCGGGGAGCTGTTTTTT.

About this clone: The sample holds other DNA sequences that translate to the same CDR3. J is TRBJ2-1 and V is TRBV29-1, with 8 bases aligning to TRBD1. Losses at the gene ends were 4 bases for V and 0 bases for J; bases not matched to a gene: 8. From germline, CDR1 is SQVTM and CDR2 ANQGSEA. CDR3 size: 16 residues. The CDR3 here is CSVGKTGASSYNEQFF. The CDR3 bases are TGCAGCGTTGGAAAGACAGGGGCAAGCTCCTACAATGAGCAGTTCTTC.